The clone carrying this TCR beta chain showed up many times. Its matching antigen is unknown. This sample was taken from a study of T cells after yellow fever vaccination. Whole-study context: SMART-Seq v4 Ultra Low Input handled preparation of low-cell-number fractions. The study, taken as a whole, reports: In FACS-sorted repertoires, abundant clonotypes from the bulk population could appear as contaminants.

The CDR3 is 15 amino acids. Trimming took 4 bases from V and 6 from J, leaving 20 bases between them. CDR1 and CDR2 (germline): SGHRS, YFSETQ. Synthesis of TCR cDNA relied on 5'RACE template switching, which attached a universal primer site and UMIs. MiXCR was run by TCRdb on the 5' RACE reads, yielding one entry per CDR3 protein. The table includes about 400,000 distinct CDR3 sequences, around 6.5% detected once. The chain uses TRBV5-1 and TRBJ2-7; D is possibly TRBD2 (6 bases). This specimen consisted of PBMCs, obtained 5 days after the yellow fever booster vaccination. The TCR comes from a man aged 25-40 years who received the YFV17D yellow fever vaccine. CDR3 coding DNA: TGCGCCAGCAGCCCGGGGGAGGCGCGGTCCACCGAGCAGTACTTC. Its protein is CASSPGEARSTEQYF.